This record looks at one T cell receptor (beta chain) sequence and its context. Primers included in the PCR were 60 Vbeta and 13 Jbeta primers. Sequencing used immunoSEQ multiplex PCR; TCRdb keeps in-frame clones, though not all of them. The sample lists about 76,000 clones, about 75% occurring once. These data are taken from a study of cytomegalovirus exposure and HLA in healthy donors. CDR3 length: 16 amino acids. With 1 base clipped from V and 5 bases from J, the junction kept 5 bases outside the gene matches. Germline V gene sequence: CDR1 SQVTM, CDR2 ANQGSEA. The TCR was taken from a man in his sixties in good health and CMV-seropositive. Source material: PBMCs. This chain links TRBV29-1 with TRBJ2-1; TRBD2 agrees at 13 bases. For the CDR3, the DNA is TGCAGCGTTGAAGGTGGTACTAGCGGGAGGGACAATGAGCAGTTCTTC. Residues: CSVEGGTSGRDNEQFF.